These 23 T cell receptor beta chains originate from one sample sequenced in a study of regulatory T cells in long-lasting Graves disease (dated by TCRdb to the early 2020s). Library preparation employed multiplex PCR. Sequencing was performed on an Illumina HiSeq 4000. CDR3 regions were amplified by Arm-PCR with iRepertoire HTBI primers to construct TCR beta libraries. TCRdb handled the public reads itself, with Q25 trimming in fastp and clone calling in MiXCR, and kept productive beta chains. Duplicate CDR3 protein sequences are folded into a single record with the most common DNA and genes. For this sample the table gives roughly 400,000 distinct CDR3 sequences, of which 20% to 25% were detected only once. In total, the top ten clones hold around 20% of the sample. This specimen's time point label, interpreted: persistent/refractory GD, antithyroid drugs over 5 years with positive TRAb. RNA was extracted from PBMCs in TRIzol for both TCR sequencing and RNA sequencing.

Specimen: peripheral blood mononuclear cells (PBMCs), collected when the disease was refractory, from a patient treated with antithyroid drugs. The receptor set was obtained from a female donor with Graves disease.

The chain is built from TRBV7-6 and TRBJ1-1, with 9 bases lining up with TRBD1. The germline V gene has CDR1 SGHVS and CDR2 FNYEAQ. V was pared by 4 bases and J by 4 bases, with 16 bases of the junction left unmatched. This CDR3 has 18 residues. The CDR3 region has the DNA TGTGCCAGCAGCTCGCAGTCCGGGACAGGGTTCAGGGGCACTGAAGCTTTCTTT. Protein: CASSSQSGTGFRGTEAFF.

This clonotype came up many times. The J gene is TRBJ1-5, the V gene TRBV12-3 or TRBV12-4; D is unresolved. CDR3 length equals 13 residues. With 6 bases removed from V and 3 bases from J, the gap between germline ends came to 9 bases. The CDR3 DNA follows: TGTGCCAGCAGCCTCGAGGCCAATCAGCCCCAGCATTTT. Its protein product is CASSLEANQPQHF.

The sample holds many counts of this clonotype. The CDR3 sequence: CASRTSGRQETQYF. CDR3 in DNA: TGTGCCAGCAGGACTAGCGGGAGACAAGAGACCCAGTACTTC. The chain uses TRBV6-1 and TRBJ2-5, with TRBD2 matching 12 bases. This CDR3 contains 14 residues. V gave up 6 bases and J gave up 2 bases; unmatched junction bases: 1. Germline-derived CDR1 and CDR2 are MNHNS and SASEGT.

This clonotype was seen more than once but under ten times. The chain joins TRBV5-4 to TRBJ2-4, with 10 bases fitting TRBD1. Trimming at V came to 1 base and at J to 7 bases, leaving 8 bases not matched to a gene. Looked up from germline, CDR1 is SGHNT and CDR2 is YYREEE (reference sequence). CDR3 length: 16 amino acids. CDR3 in DNA: TGTGCCAGCAGCTTGTGGGGGACAGGGGTCATGAACATTCAGTACTTC. Translating gives CASSLWGTGVMNIQYF.

This clonotype was seen at least ten times. The gene calls are TRBV6-2 or TRBV6-3 and TRBJ2-7; TRBD2 matches 7 bases. The V gene's germline CDR1 is MNHEY and CDR2 SVGEGT. J lost 0 bases, V lost 6 bases, and 14 bases had no gene match. The CDR3 has 17 amino acids. CDR3 region: CASSSLRQREHSYEQYF. CDR3 bases: TGTGCCAGCAGCTCCCTGCGTCAGCGGGAACACTCCTACGAGCAGTACTTC.

The V and J genes are TRBV27 and TRBJ2-5; perhaps TRBD1 as D (6 bases). The CDR3 loop spans 14 amino acids. V dropped 2 bases and J dropped 4 bases, with 11 bases sitting between them. Germline CDR1 and CDR2: MNHEY and SMNVEV (reference sequence). DNA of the CDR3: TGTGCCAGCAGTTTAGGGGTCAGGGGAGAGACCCAGTACTTC. This encodes CASSLGVRGETQYF.

This chain uses TRBV30 with TRBJ1-3; the D is unclear. This CDR3 is 13 amino acids long. Between the trimmed V and J ends, which lost 1 base and 2 bases, there was a span of 6 bases. The V gene's germline CDR1 is GTSNPN and CDR2 SVGIG (reference sequence). CDR3 region: CAWSGQTGNTIYF. DNA of the CDR3: TGTGCCTGGAGTGGGCAGACTGGAAACACCATATATTTT.

Details on this clonotype: A clone one base away is much larger, so this may be a read error. The conserved phenylalanine or tryptophan normally closing the CDR3 is absent here, so this likely arose from a read error. The rearrangement links TRBV28 to TRBJ2-7; 7 bases map to TRBD2. Trimming at V came to 3 bases and at J to 4 bases, leaving 15 bases not matched to a gene. The CDR3 covers 17 residues. In germline, CDR1 is MDHEN, CDR2 SYDVKM. This CDR3 reads CASSFPSGISKPYEQYL. CDR3 bases: TGTGCCAGCAGTTTCCCGAGCGGGATTTCAAAACCATACGAGCAGTACCTC.

This clonotype was seen more than once but under ten times. The chain is built from TRBV9 and TRBJ1-1; 7 positions match TRBD1. Trimming took 4 bases from V and 0 from J; bases not matched to a gene: 12. CDR1 SGDLS and CDR2 YYNGEE come from the germline V gene. This CDR3 spans 17 amino acids. CDR3 sequence: CASSPHPGTALNTEAFF. The CDR3 region has the DNA TGTGCCAGCAGCCCCCACCCGGGGACAGCTCTGAACACTGAAGCTTTCTTT.

The genes are TRBV5-1 and TRBJ2-7, with a weak D call TRBD1 (5 bases). The V end was cut by 7 bases, the J end by 5 bases, with 13 bases between. The CDR3 extends over 12 amino acids. Germline loops: CDR1 SGHRS, CDR2 YFSETQ. CDR3: CASSKGAHEQYF. The CDR3 coding sequence is TGCGCCAGCTCAAAAGGGGCACACGAGCAGTACTTC.

The gene calls are TRBV20-1 and TRBJ1-2; D gene uncertain. CDR1 and CDR2 from the germline V gene are DFQATT and SNEGSKA (reference sequence). The V end was cut by 0 bases, the J end by 5 bases, with 19 bases between. The CDR3 runs 16 residues. The CDR3 DNA reads TGCAGTGCTAGAGATAGGATGGAGACGGGAAGATATGGCTACACCTTC. Amino acids: CSARDRMETGRYGYTF.

The chain is built from TRBV11-2 and TRBJ2-7; D call uncertain. Germline-derived CDR1 and CDR2 are SGHAT and FQNNGV. The CDR3 loop spans 12 amino acids. V dropped 1 base and J dropped 7 bases, with 8 bases sitting between them. The CDR3 sequence: CASSLVYLEQYF. The CDR3 bases are TGTGCCAGCAGCTTAGTATACCTGGAGCAGTACTTC.

This clonotype was counted many times. V and J are TRBV12-3 or TRBV12-4 and TRBJ2-4; the match to TRBD1 covers 9 bases. The V segment lost 6 bases and the J segment 8 bases; nucleotides outside the gene matches: 11. This CDR3 has 15 amino acids. The CDR3 sequence: CASRQSGTGLDIQYF. Here the CDR3 DNA reads TGTGCCAGCAGGCAGTCCGGGACAGGGCTTGACATTCAGTACTTC.

V usage is TRBV19 and J usage is TRBJ1-4; D call uncertain. Germline values: CDR1 LNHDA, CDR2 SQIVND (reference sequence). Trimming cost V 7 bases and J 2 bases, with 14 bases left between them. This CDR3 has 15 amino acids. CDR3 nucleotides: TGTGCCAGTACCGAAGGACCCGTCACTAATGAAAAACTGTTTTTT. This encodes CASTEGPVTNEKLFF.

In this sample, this clonotype turned up a few times. CDR3 residues: CASKVTGGSYEQYF. The CDR3 DNA follows: TGTGCCAGTAAAGTCACAGGGGGCTCCTACGAGCAGTACTTC. The gene calls are TRBV19 and TRBJ2-7, with 8 bases fitting TRBD1. V shed 7 bases, J shed 0 bases, and the junction held 5 bases outside the gene matches. Germline V gene lookup returns CDR1 LNHDA and CDR2 SQIVND (reference sequence). The CDR3 length is 14 residues.

Ten or more counts support this clonotype. A read error may produce the germline difference seen at one junction end. V usage is TRBV19 and J usage is TRBJ2-7; 9 bases fit TRBD1. CDR3 length: 14 amino acids. The V gene's germline CDR1 is LNHDA and CDR2 SQIVND (reference sequence). This CDR3 reads CASSTGQGSYEQYF. The CDR3 DNA follows: TGTGCCAGCAGTACGGGACAGGGCAGCTACGAGCAGTACTTC.

This clonotype appeared a few times. J is TRBJ2-7 and V is TRBV7-2; no reliable D call. V was trimmed by 2 bases and J by 0 bases, leaving 8 bases between them. The length of the CDR3 is 14 residues. Per germline, CDR1 SGHTA and CDR2 FQGNSA. As DNA, the CDR3 is TGTGCCAGCAGCTTAAACGTCGGCTCCTACGAGCAGTACTTC. Translation: CASSLNVGSYEQYF.

This clonotype showed up just a few times. This chain connects TRBV30 to TRBJ2-4; D possibly corresponds to TRBD2 (5 bases). Per the germline V gene, CDR1 is GTSNPN and CDR2 is SVGIG (reference sequence). This CDR3 has 15 residues. V lost 1 base and J 3 bases, leaving 13 bases between the germline ends. The CDR3 bases are TGTGCCTGGAGTGGGGGTAGCGTGGGCAAAAACATTCAGTACTTC. It yields the protein CAWSGGSVGKNIQYF.

The J gene is TRBJ1-1, the V gene TRBV7-2; D not resolved. This CDR3 is 13 amino acids long. CDR1 and CDR2 (germline): SGHTA, FQGNSA. Trimming shortened V by 3 bases and J by 4 bases, and 9 bases separated the two germline ends. As DNA, the CDR3 is TGTGCCAGCAGCTTCCCAGGTGGCACTGAAGCTTTCTTT. Its protein product is CASSFPGGTEAFF.

Only a few counts were recorded for this clonotype. This chain joins TRBV18 and TRBJ1-1, with D unclear. The CDR3 consists of 14 residues. V dropped 6 bases and J dropped 1 base, with 12 bases sitting between them. Germline values: CDR1 KGHSH, CDR2 LQKENI. Here the CDR3 DNA reads TGTGCCAGCTCGCCTCAGACACAGAACACTGAAGCTTTCTTT. Encoded protein: CASSPQTQNTEAFF.

In the case of this clonotype: This may stem from a read error, because a much larger clone lies one nucleotide away. The chain uses TRBV27 and TRBJ2-7; TRBD1 might be the D (6 bases). In germline, CDR1 is MNHEY, CDR2 SMNVEV (reference sequence). This CDR3 is built from 13 residues. CDR3 protein: CASSSQGWDERYF. The CDR3 DNA follows: TGTGCCAGCAGTTCACAGGGTTGGGACGAGCGGTACTTC.

This clonotype was seen repeatedly, ten times or more. This chain uses TRBV12-3 or TRBV12-4 with TRBJ2-6; no definite D call. Trimming shortened V by 2 bases and J by 0 bases, and 5 bases separated the two germline ends. CDR3 length: 15 residues. This CDR3 is CASSLFGSGANVLTF. The DNA for the CDR3 is TGTGCCAGCAGTTTATTCGGCTCTGGGGCCAACGTCCTGACTTTC.

The rearrangement joins TRBV20-1 to TRBJ2-2; 8 bases are shared with TRBD2. CDR1 and CDR2 from the germline V gene are DFQATT and SNEGSKA (reference sequence). V shed 5 bases and J 3 bases; nucleotides not matched to a gene: 5. The CDR3 contains 14 residues. CDR3 in DNA: TGCAGTGCTCAGAGCGGGAGCCACACCGGGGAGCTGTTTTTT. This translates into CSAQSGSHTGELFF.